Below are 3 T cell receptor beta chains sequenced from a single sample in a study of T-cell memory formation after mild COVID-19. TCRdb reanalysed the 5' RACE reads using MiXCR and keeps one entry per CDR3 protein. The repertoire holds some 320,000 distinct CDR3 sequences, 15% to 20% seen once, with around 22% in the top ten. The sequenced material came from PBMCs or a T cell subset sorted from them (not recorded which). These TCRs come from a man younger than 35 who had mild COVID-19 (a few samples of this study predate the infection). Cell type and time point are not known.

This clonotype was seen more than once but under ten times. V usage is TRBV9 and J usage is TRBJ2-6; D gene uncertain. The CDR3 totals 18 residues. V lost 0 bases and J 4 bases, leaving 17 bases between the germline ends. Germline lookup yields CDR1 SGDLS and CDR2 YYNGEE. Written as DNA, the CDR3 is TGTGCCAGCAGCGTAGAAGGGTTCCAGACCGCGGGGGCCAACGTCCTGACTTTC. This sequence encodes CASSVEGFQTAGANVLTF.

The V and J genes are TRBV20-1 and TRBJ1-6; 7 bases are shared with TRBD1. CDR1 and CDR2 from the germline V gene are DFQATT and SNEGSKA (reference sequence). CDR3 length: 13 residues. V trimming: 6 bases; J trimming: 7 bases; junction bases outside the gene matches: 6. In DNA form, the CDR3 reads TGCAGTGCACTGGGACAGCTAAATTCACCCCTCCACTTT. As protein: CSALGQLNSPLHF.

There are a few counts of this clonotype. V usage is TRBV4-1 and J usage is TRBJ2-5, with D unclear. Trimming removed 1 base at V and 2 bases at J, with 11 bases between. This CDR3 comprises 15 residues. The V gene's germline CDR1 is MGHRA and CDR2 YSYEKL. The CDR3 sequence is CASSQGEGVQETQYF. CDR3 DNA: TGCGCCAGCAGCCAAGGGGAAGGAGTGCAAGAGACCCAGTACTTC.